This entry describes one T cell receptor (beta chain). Its antigen is unidentified. The missing CDR3 end, 3 residues past where the read stops, is filled in from the germline J gene. The data were obtained in a study of T cells in women clearing cervical HPV infection. Findings of the study overall: CIN3+ cases had significantly higher TCR richness than controls; evenness did not differ.

The germline CDR1 and CDR2 sequences are SEHNR and FQNEAQ (reference sequence). The CDR3 runs to 12 residues. The repertoire was sequenced with immunoSEQ multiplex PCR; TCRdb's copy has only in-frame clones and lacks some. This table holds approximately 30,000 clones. What was sequenced was blood buffy coat. The sequence came from a woman between 18 and 70 years old with a cervical HPV16 infection that either progressed to CIN3+ or cleared (not recorded which). J is TRBJ2-4 and V is TRBV7-9, with D unresolved. CDR3 bases read: TGTGCCAGCACAGCTCCTAACTATGGT. Its protein is CASTAPNYG. From start to end, the CDR3 is CASTAPNYGQYF.